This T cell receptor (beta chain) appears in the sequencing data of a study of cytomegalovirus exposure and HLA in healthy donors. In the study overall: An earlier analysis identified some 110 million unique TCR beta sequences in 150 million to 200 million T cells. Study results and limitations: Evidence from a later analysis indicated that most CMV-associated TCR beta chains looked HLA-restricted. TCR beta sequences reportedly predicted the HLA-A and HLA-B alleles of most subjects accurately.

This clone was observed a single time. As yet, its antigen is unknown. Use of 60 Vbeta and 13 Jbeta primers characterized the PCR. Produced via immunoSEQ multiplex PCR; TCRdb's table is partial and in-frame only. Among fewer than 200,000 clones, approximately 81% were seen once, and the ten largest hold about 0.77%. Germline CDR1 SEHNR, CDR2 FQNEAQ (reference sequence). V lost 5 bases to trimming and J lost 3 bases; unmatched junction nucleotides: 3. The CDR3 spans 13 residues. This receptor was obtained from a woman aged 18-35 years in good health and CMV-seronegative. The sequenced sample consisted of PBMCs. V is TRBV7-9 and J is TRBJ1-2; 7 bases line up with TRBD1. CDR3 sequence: CASSQGGDYGYTF. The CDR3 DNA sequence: TGTGCCAGCAGCCAGGGGGGCGACTATGGCTACACCTTC.